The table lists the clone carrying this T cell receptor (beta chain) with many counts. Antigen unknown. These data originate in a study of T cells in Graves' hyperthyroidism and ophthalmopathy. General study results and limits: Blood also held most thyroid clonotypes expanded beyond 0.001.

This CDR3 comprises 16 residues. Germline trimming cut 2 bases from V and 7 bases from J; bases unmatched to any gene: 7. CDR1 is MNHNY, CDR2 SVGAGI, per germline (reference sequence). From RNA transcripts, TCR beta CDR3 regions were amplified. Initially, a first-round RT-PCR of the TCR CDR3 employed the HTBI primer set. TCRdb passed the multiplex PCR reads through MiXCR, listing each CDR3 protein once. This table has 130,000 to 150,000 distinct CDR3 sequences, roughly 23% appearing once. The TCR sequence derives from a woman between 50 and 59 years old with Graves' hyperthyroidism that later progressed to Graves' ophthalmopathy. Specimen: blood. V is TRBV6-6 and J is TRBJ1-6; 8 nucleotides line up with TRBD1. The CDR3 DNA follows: TGTGCCAGCAGTTACAAACGGACAGGGCAAAATTCACCCCTCCACTTT. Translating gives CASSYKRTGQNSPLHF.